A selection of T cell receptor beta chains follows, all from one sample in a study of blood T cells in healthy people across ages. TCRdb re-analysed the 5' RACE reads in MiXCR, keeping a single row per CDR3 protein. Altogether 850,000 to 1,300,000 distinct CDR3 sequences are present, under 45% being singletons, with the ten largest covering approximately 20%. The sequencing input was blood. All receptors derive from a woman aged 55-70 years in good health. CDR3s include the opening cysteine and the closing phenylalanine or tryptophan. The D gene is left open where the match is weak. Rows may omit the clone size; those that give it use once, few, many or a size class.

J,size,D,V,DNA,CDR3
TRBJ2-1,few,-,TRBV11-3,TGTGCCAGCAGCTCAAGGTGGGCGTACAATGAGCAGTTCTTC,CASSSRWAYNEQFF
TRBJ2-5,few,-,TRBV5-1,TGCGCCAGCAGCTTGTACGGGACTTTGCAAGAGACCCAGTACTTC,CASSLYGTLQETQYF
TRBJ1-4,few,TRBD1,TRBV10-3,TGTGCCATCAGTGGCCTCGGGGGGACAGACCCAGCAACTAATGAAAAACTGTTTTTT,CAISGLGGTDPATNEKLFF
TRBJ2-5,-,-,TRBV12-3/TRBV12-4,TGTGCCAGCAGTCCCAATGACAGACAAGAGACCCAGTACTTC,CASSPNDRQETQYF
TRBJ2-3,-,TRBD2,TRBV12-3/TRBV12-4,TGTGCCAGCAACCCCTACTTACTAGCGGGAGGGCCGGGGGCAGATACGCAGTATTTT,CASNPYLLAGGPGADTQYF
TRBJ2-6,-,TRBD1,TRBV15,TGTGCCACCAGCAGAGATGGGGTGACAGGGGGCTCTGGGGCCAACGTCCTGACTTTC,CATSRDGVTGGSGANVLTF
TRBJ1-4,-,-,TRBV30,TGTGCCTGGAGTGATATGGTAACTAATGAAAAACTGTTTTTT,CAWSDMVTNEKLFF
TRBJ2-3,-,-,TRBV5-1,TGCGCCAGCAGCTTCAGGGGTAAGGCGGGGAGCACAGATACGCAGTATTTT,CASSFRGKAGSTDTQYF
TRBJ2-3,-,TRBD2,TRBV7-9,TGTGCCAGCAGCTCCTCGGGAGGGCGCACAGATACGCAGTATTTT,CASSSSGGRTDTQYF
TRBJ1-1,-,TRBD1,TRBV27,TGTGCCAGCAGCGCACTCCGGGACAGGGGGCACACTGAAGCTTTCTTT,CASSALRDRGHTEAFF
TRBJ1-1,-,-,TRBV6-5,TGTGCCAGCAGTTACTCGGCCGGGTCTAAGACCACTGAAGCTTTCTTT,CASSYSAGSKTTEAFF
TRBJ2-3,-,TRBD1,TRBV27,TGTGCCAGCAGTGCGACAGGGGTGAATTGGGATACGCAGTATTTT,CASSATGVNWDTQYF
TRBJ2-5,few,TRBD1,TRBV5-1,TGCGCCAGCAGCATGAGGGACAGGGGGCCGCTTACGGAGCAGTACTTC,CASSMRDRGPLTEQYF
TRBJ1-2,-,-,TRBV7-9,TGTGCCAACCACAGGGTCGGGGACTATGGCTACACCTTC,CANHRVGDYGYTF
TRBJ2-3,-,TRBD2,TRBV11-1,TGTGCCAGCAGCTTAGGGCTAGCGGGAACCACAGATACGCAGTATTTT,CASSLGLAGTTDTQYF
TRBJ2-7,-,TRBD1,TRBV29-1,TGCAGCGTCAAGGGACAGGGGGTCTACGAGCAGTACTTC,CSVKGQGVYEQYF
TRBJ2-7,-,-,TRBV27,TGTGCCAGCAGTTTCCGCAGTCCGAGGGAGCGGGCCCGCTCCTACGAGCAGTACTTC,CASSFRSPRERARSYEQYF
TRBJ2-2,once,-,TRBV21-1,TGTGCCAGCAGCCAAAGGGGGGCAGGAACGAACACCGGGGAGCTGTTTTTT,CASSQRGAGTNTGELFF
TRBJ2-1,-,TRBD2,TRBV12-5,TGTGCTAGTGGTTTGGAAGGGCGGGAGGAGTTCTTC,CASGLEGREEFF
TRBJ2-5,-,-,TRBV12-3/TRBV12-4,TGTGCCAGCAGTCCTCGAGGGGGGACCGGGGAGCAGTACTTC,CASSPRGGTGEQYF
TRBJ2-5,-,-,TRBV9,TGTGCCAGCAGCCGGGGCTTCCAAGGGACCCAGTACTTC,CASSRGFQGTQYF
TRBJ2-1,-,TRBD2,TRBV20-1,TGCAGTGCTTCCGTCCTAGCGGGAGTTGGCAATGAGCAGTTCTTC,CSASVLAGVGNEQFF
TRBJ1-2,-,TRBD1,TRBV15,TGTGCCACCAGCAGGTACTCGGGACAGGCTTCGAAGGGCTACACCTTC,CATSRYSGQASKGYTF
TRBJ2-1,once,TRBD2,TRBV5-1,TGCGCCAGCAGCTGGTCGGGACTAGCGTCCGTTGAGCAGTTCTTC,CASSWSGLASVEQFF
TRBJ2-7,-,-,TRBV30,TGTGCCTGGAGTAAACCCTACGAGCAGTACTTC,CAWSKPYEQYF
TRBJ1-2,-,-,TRBV25-1,TGTGCCAGCAGTGAGGGGAGCAGATCTGGCGGCTACACCTTC,CASSEGSRSGGYTF
TRBJ2-7,few,-,TRBV2,TGTGCCAGCAGTGTCGACTGGGGAAGCTCCTACAATGAGCAGTACTTC,CASSVDWGSSYNEQYF
TRBJ2-7,-,-,TRBV9,TGTGCCAGCAGCGCCTCCGGGACACAGACCTACGAGCAGTACTTC,CASSASGTQTYEQYF
TRBJ1-1,-,-,TRBV20-1,TGCAGTGTCGTGACTGAGAACACTGAAGCTTTCTTT,CSVVTENTEAFF
TRBJ1-6,-,-,TRBV12-3/TRBV12-4,TGTGCCAGCAGACAAGACTTCCAGGGCGATTCACCCCTCCACTTT,CASRQDFQGDSPLHF
TRBJ1-1,-,TRBD1,TRBV7-6,TGTGCCAGCCGGGGGACAGCCGGGAACACTAAAGCTTTCTTT,CASRGTAGNTKAFF
TRBJ2-7,-,-,TRBV21-1,TGTGCCAGCAGCAAAGTTCACAGGGGGGACTACGAGCAGTACTTC,CASSKVHRGDYEQYF
TRBJ2-5,few,TRBD2,TRBV7-9,TGTGCCAGCAGCTTAGCGGCGGGAGGAACTGAGACCCAGTACTTC,CASSLAAGGTETQYF
TRBJ2-1,few,-,TRBV9,TGTGCCAGCAGCGTAGTGGGGTCAGAGAACAATGAGCAGTTCTTC,CASSVVGSENNEQFF
TRBJ2-1,-,TRBD2,TRBV20-1,TGCAGTGCTAGCTCTTGGACTAGCGGGAGTCGGAATGAGCAGTTCTTC,CSASSWTSGSRNEQFF
TRBJ2-7,-,-,TRBV3-1,TGTGCCAGCAGCCAACTGACAGTACGTCCGGACGAGCAGTACTTC,CASSQLTVRPDEQYF
TRBJ1-2,-,-,TRBV4-1,TGCGCCAGCAGCCAGGCCTTCGACTATGGCTACACCTTC,CASSQAFDYGYTF
TRBJ2-1,few,TRBD1,TRBV2,TGTGCCAGCAGTGAAGCCGGCACCGGGACAGATGCCTACAATGAGCAGTTCTTC,CASSEAGTGTDAYNEQFF
TRBJ2-2,-,-,TRBV15,TGTGCCACCAGCATAACCAGGGGTACCGGGGAGCTGTTTTTT,CATSITRGTGELFF
TRBJ2-1,few,TRBD2,TRBV9,TGTGCCAGCAGCGTTGGGACTAGCGATTACAATGAGCAGTTCTTC,CASSVGTSDYNEQFF
TRBJ2-3,-,-,TRBV11-2,TGTGCCAGCAGCCCCCCCGCGGTAGCCACAGATACGCAGTATTTT,CASSPPAVATDTQYF
TRBJ2-1,-,TRBD2,TRBV30,TGTGCCTGGAGTGACAGCGGGGCCTACAATGAGCAGTTCTTC,CAWSDSGAYNEQFF
TRBJ1-6,-,-,TRBV6-6,TGTGCCAGCAGTTACTCCAGCTCTGGGTCCTATAATTCACCCCTCCACTTT,CASSYSSSGSYNSPLHF
TRBJ2-2,-,-,TRBV6-4,TGTGCCAGCAGTGACGAAGCCGGGACACCCTTTTGCGGGGAGCTGTTTTTT,CASSDEAGTPFCGELFF
TRBJ2-4,-,TRBD2,TRBV9,TGTGCCAGCAGCGTAGACCCAGCGGGAGGGGCCAAAAACATTCAGTACTTC,CASSVDPAGGAKNIQYF
TRBJ2-7,-,-,TRBV20-1,TGCAGTGCTTACAGGCCCCCCTACGAGCAGTACTTC,CSAYRPPYEQYF
TRBJ2-1,few,TRBD2,TRBV20-1,TGCAGTGCTAGTGCGACTAGCGGTTACAATGAGCAGTTCTTC,CSASATSGYNEQFF
TRBJ1-4,-,TRBD1,TRBV7-2,TGTGCCAGCAGCTTCCGGACAGGGGGCGGAGAAAAACTGTTTTTT,CASSFRTGGGEKLFF